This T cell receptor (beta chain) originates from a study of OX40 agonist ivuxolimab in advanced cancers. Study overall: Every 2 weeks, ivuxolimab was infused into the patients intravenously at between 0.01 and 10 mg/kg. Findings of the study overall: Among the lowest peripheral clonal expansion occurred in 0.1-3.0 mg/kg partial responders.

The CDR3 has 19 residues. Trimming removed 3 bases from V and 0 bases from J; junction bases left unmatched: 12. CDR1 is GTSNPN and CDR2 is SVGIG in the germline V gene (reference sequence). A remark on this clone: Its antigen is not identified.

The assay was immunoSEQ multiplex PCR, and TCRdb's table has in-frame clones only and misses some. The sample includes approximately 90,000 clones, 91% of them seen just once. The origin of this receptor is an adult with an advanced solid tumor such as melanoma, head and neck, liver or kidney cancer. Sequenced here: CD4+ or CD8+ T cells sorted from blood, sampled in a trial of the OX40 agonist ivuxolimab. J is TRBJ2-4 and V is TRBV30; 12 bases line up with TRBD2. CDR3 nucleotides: TGTGCCTGGAGCATCCCGGGACTAGCGGGTAGACTAGCCAAAAACATTCAGTACTTC. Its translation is CAWSIPGLAGRLAKNIQYF. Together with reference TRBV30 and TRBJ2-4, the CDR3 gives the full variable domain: SQTIHQWPATLVQPVGSPLSLECTVEGTSNPNLYWYRQAAGRGLQLLFYSVGIGQISSEVPQNLSASRPQDRQFILSSKKLLLSDSGFYLCAWSIPGLAGRLAKNIQYFGAGTRLSVL.